This T cell receptor beta chain was identified during a study of T and B cells in COVID-19 patients. This clonotype was observed a few times. Trimming stripped 7 bases from V and 5 bases from J, with 21 bases between. CDR1 and CDR2 (germline): WNHNN, SYGVQD (reference sequence). The CDR3 loop spans 15 amino acids. Multiplex PCR with BIOMED2 TRB-A/B primer pools amplified TRB rearrangements. MiXCR, run by TCRdb on the multiplex PCR reads, gives a single entry per CDR3 protein. Among fewer than 15,000 distinct CDR3 sequences listed, about 25% were seen once. TRB was amplified from about 260-540 ng of blood genomic DNA.

This sequence joins TRBV10-1 and TRBJ2-7, with D perhaps TRBD1 or TRBD2 (7 bases each). The material sequenced was blood. This receptor was identified in a human donor who had recovered from COVID-19. The CDR3 region is CASTRKGAGVNEQYF. The CDR3 nucleotides read TGCGCCAGCACCCGAAAGGGGGCGGGAGTCAACGAGCAGTACTTC.